Listed below are T cell receptor beta chains from one sample, sequenced in a study of blood T cells in healthy people across ages. MiXCR, applied by TCRdb to the 5' RACE reads, yields one record per CDR3 protein. The table has 500,000 to 550,000 distinct CDR3 sequences, less than 25% seen once; the top ten hold less than 9%. These sequences were also reported in another study, on T cells of mothers and their children.

The sequenced sample consisted of blood. The receptors originated from a boy aged 10-17 years in good health. CDR3s include the opening cysteine and the closing phenylalanine or tryptophan. Fields, in order: J gene, V gene, clone size, D gene, CDR3 protein, CDR3 DNA. The D gene is left open where the match is weak. Part of the rows lack a size; the others show once, few, many or a class for expanded clones.

>TRBJ2-1|TRBV20-1|few|TRBD2
CSARTGTSGMYNEQFF
TGCAGTGCTAGGACCGGGACTAGCGGGATGTACAATGAGCAGTTCTTC
>TRBJ2-5|TRBV7-2|few|TRBD2
CASSLVRTSGETQYF
TGTGCCAGCAGCTTAGTTCGGACTAGCGGAGAGACCCAGTACTTC
>TRBJ2-1|TRBV28|.|TRBD2
CASIFTAAGSYNEQFF
TGTGCCAGCATTTTTACCGCAGCGGGATCCTACAATGAGCAGTTCTTC
>TRBJ2-7|TRBV12-3/TRBV12-4|.|TRBD2
CASSGTAGGPYEQYF
TGTGCCAGCAGTGGCACGGCGGGAGGCCCCTACGAGCAGTACTTC
>TRBJ2-1|TRBV6-2/TRBV6-3|few|TRBD2
CASSAGTSGRFRFF
TGTGCCAGCAGCGCCGGGACTAGCGGGAGGTTTCGGTTCTTC
>TRBJ2-7|TRBV7-2|.|TRBD1
CASSTGQGKGEQYF
TGTGCCAGCAGCACAGGACAGGGGAAAGGCGAGCAGTACTTC
>TRBJ2-1|TRBV28|.|TRBD2
CASSPQLAATYNEQFF
TGTGCCAGCAGTCCCCAACTAGCGGCAACCTACAATGAGCAGTTCTTC
>TRBJ2-7|TRBV10-3|.|.
CAINLASHYEQYF
TGTGCCATCAACTTGGCCAGCCACTACGAGCAGTACTTC
>TRBJ2-7|TRBV7-7|.|.
CASSPEGGHSEQYF
TGTGCTAGCAGCCCCGAGGGGGGACATTCCGAGCAGTACTTC
>TRBJ2-7|TRBV28|.|TRBD1
CASRPGTGGSYEQYF
TGTGCCAGCAGACCCGGGACAGGTGGCTCCTACGAGCAGTACTTC
>TRBJ1-4|TRBV9|.|.
CASSRFAGNEKLFF
TGTGCCAGCAGCCGTTTTGCCGGGAATGAAAAACTGTTTTTT
>TRBJ2-1|TRBV7-6|few|.
CASSLAYSLSYNEQFF
TGTGCCAGCAGCTTAGCGTACAGCCTCTCCTACAATGAGCAGTTCTTC
>TRBJ2-1|TRBV28|few|TRBD1
CASSLRQGWNEQFF
TGTGCCAGCAGCCTAAGACAGGGCTGGAATGAGCAGTTCTTC
>TRBJ2-3|TRBV4-2|many|.
CASSQDQGGGADTQYF
TGTGCCAGCAGCCAAGATCAGGGGGGAGGGGCAGATACGCAGTATTTT
>TRBJ2-7|TRBV20-1|.|TRBD1
CSARDGTGGIEQYF
TGCAGTGCTAGAGACGGGACAGGGGGCATCGAGCAGTACTTC
>TRBJ1-1|TRBV6-6|.|.
CAVSLAAGEAFF
TGTGCCGTAAGTTTGGCGGCCGGTGAAGCTTTCTTT
>TRBJ2-3|TRBV7-9|.|TRBD1
CASSQSRDREGRRQYF
TGTGCCAGCAGCCAAAGCCGGGACAGGGAGGGTCGGAGGCAGTATTTT
>TRBJ2-5|TRBV20-1|.|TRBD2
CSASSGSPPWEQYF
TGCAGTGCTTCTAGCGGGAGTCCCCCATGGGAGCAGTACTTC
>TRBJ1-1|TRBV6-2/TRBV6-3|few|.
CASSSGAAGVAEAFF
TGTGCCAGCAGTTCGGGGGCAGCAGGAGTGGCTGAAGCTTTCTTT
>TRBJ2-4|TRBV4-3|few|.
CASSQEGLAKNIQYF
TGCGCCAGCAGCCAAGAAGGCCTAGCCAAAAACATTCAGTACTTC
>TRBJ1-5|TRBV20-1|few|.
CSARDQGGEEMVDQPQHF
TGCAGTGCTAGAGACCAGGGAGGGGAAGAGATGGTTGATCAGCCCCAGCATTTT
>TRBJ1-1|TRBV29-1|few|TRBD1
CSGHGTGPVNTEAFF
TGCAGCGGCCACGGGACAGGGCCGGTGAACACTGAAGCTTTCTTT
>TRBJ2-2|TRBV7-9|.|TRBD2
CASSTGTTTGELFF
TGTGCCAGCAGCACCGGGACTACCACCGGGGAGCTGTTTTTT
>TRBJ1-4|TRBV4-3|many|.
CASSQARDLNEKLFF
TGCGCCAGCAGCCAAGCCAGGGATCTTAATGAAAAACTGTTTTTT
>TRBJ2-6|TRBV4-3|.|.
CASSQELAHSGANVLTF
TGCGCCAGCAGCCAAGAATTAGCCCACTCTGGGGCCAACGTCCTGACTTTC
>TRBJ2-2|TRBV28|.|.
CASSPLRARELFF
TGTGCCAGCAGTCCCCTTAGGGCCAGGGAGCTGTTTTTT
>TRBJ1-4|TRBV12-3/TRBV12-4|few|.
CASRLTATNEKLFF
TGTGCCAGCAGATTGACCGCAACTAATGAAAAACTGTTTTTT
>TRBJ2-3|TRBV6-5|few|.
CASTSVRDTDTQYF
TGTGCCAGCACCTCGGTCAGAGACACAGATACGCAGTATTTT
>TRBJ2-5|TRBV7-2|.|.
CASSLAMDRTEGGETQYF
TGTGCCAGCAGCTTAGCCATGGACAGGACAGAGGGGGGAGAGACCCAGTACTTC
>TRBJ1-5|TRBV6-6|.|TRBD1
CASTGGQHNGDQPQHF
TGTGCCAGCACCGGGGGACAGCATAATGGGGATCAGCCCCAGCATTTT
>TRBJ2-3|TRBV7-8|.|.
CASSLDFFQRRTDTQYF
TGTGCCAGCAGCTTAGATTTCTTCCAGCGGCGCACAGATACGCAGTATTTT
>TRBJ2-7|TRBV28|.|.
CASSLPGGGMNEQYF
TGTGCCAGCAGTTTGCCCGGAGGGGGCATGAACGAGCAGTACTTC
>TRBJ2-7|TRBV7-9|many|.
CASSPGHYEQYF
TGTGCCAGCAGCCCCGGTCATTACGAGCAGTACTTC
>TRBJ1-2|TRBV29-1|few|TRBD1
CSVDRQGYGYTF
TGCAGCGTTGATCGACAGGGGTATGGCTACACCTTC